These T cell receptor beta chains were read from a single sample in a study of CD4 and CD8 cells across lung adenocarcinoma regions. TCRdb reprocessed the PCR reads with MiXCR, giving one entry per CDR3 protein. This table has 3,000 to 4,000 distinct CDR3 sequences, 65% appearing once. The sample was CD4+ T cells from the margin of a lung tumor. These receptors were collected from a male donor with lung adenocarcinoma. The CD4 and CD8 labels of this study may be unreliable. The conserved cysteine and the conserved F or W are not part of the CDR3 here.

J | V | CDR3
TRBJ2-1 | TRBV10-3 | ATKTSGSYNEQF
TRBJ2-3 | TRBV3-1 | ASSQDLAGGKDTQY
TRBJ2-7 | TRBV6-1 | ASSQEQGYEQY
TRBJ2-3 | TRBV6-5 | ASSYTDRGLDTQY
TRBJ2-5 | TRBV10-3 | AGGSGGRGQETQY
TRBJ1-2 | TRBV4-3 | ASSQDPPWLRDKNYGYT
. | TRBV11-1 | ASSQIAGGLYEQY
TRBJ2-1 | TRBV6-1 | ASRVQAGTSYNEQF
TRBJ1-1 | TRBV14 | ASRPYLGGGAF
TRBJ2-4 | TRBV4-1 | ASSLSPRGNFPVAKNIQY
. | TRBV11-2 | ASSLSAGLAVQETQY
TRBJ2-1 | TRBV12-3/TRBV12-4 | ASSRTSGGYNEQF
. | TRBV6-5 | ASSYSMSGGHEQY
TRBJ1-1 | TRBV27 | ASSFYSGGTEAF
TRBJ2-3 | TRBV3-1 | ASSPGTGRTDTQY
TRBJ2-1 | TRBV6-1 | ASSPWQGGEQF
TRBJ2-2 | TRBV6-1 | ASSEDRAVGELF
TRBJ2-7 | TRBV6-1 | ASSEDWGQTYEQY
TRBJ2-6 | TRBV6-1 | ASRAGVGANVLT
TRBJ2-2 | TRBV6-4 | ASSDSTGAGELF
TRBJ1-2 | TRBV5-1 | ASSLIPHGSGYT
TRBJ2-1 | TRBV10-1 | ASSDALAGVNEQF
TRBJ2-2 | TRBV27 | ASSLLGLAGGSTGELF
TRBJ2-5 | TRBV20-1 | SADRKSTRL
TRBJ2-5 | TRBV6-1 | ARGEGGGGKETQY
TRBJ2-5 | TRBV7-2 | ASSLYGNSETQY
TRBJ2-1 | TRBV28 | ASSWVVEFAYNEQF
TRBJ2-1 | TRBV4-1 | ASSPLGTSGYNEQF
TRBJ1-5 | TRBV6-1 | ASSEIASGQPQH
TRBJ2-3 | TRBV6-1 | ASSEGGSTGTQF
TRBJ2-1 | TRBV6-1 | ASSGTSGRAYNEQF
TRBJ1-1 | TRBV6-1 | ASSGGGGGFAF
. | TRBV12-3/TRBV12-4 | ASSLEVGEQF
TRBJ1-2 | TRBV12-3/TRBV12-4 | ASSWGDYGYT
. | TRBV12-3/TRBV12-4 | ASSSGTEYNEQF
TRBJ1-1 | TRBV25-1 | ASSEGPGARVMNTEAF
TRBJ2-2 | TRBV11-3 | ASSLDPGTANTGELF
TRBJ1-1 | TRBV12-3/TRBV12-4 | ASSPGRGTEAF
TRBJ1-1 | TRBV11-1 | ASSLRQGPMNTEAF
TRBJ1-2 | TRBV10-3 | AIRETGLESGYT
. | TRBV6-5 | ASSYSIHQGHEQF